Shown below are 7 T cell receptor beta chains from a single sample sequenced in a study of cytomegalovirus exposure and HLA in healthy donors. Primers for the PCR totalled 60 Vbeta and 13 Jbeta. Repertoires were generated with immunoSEQ multiplex PCR, while TCRdb's copy carries only in-frame clones and drops some. The table lists about 160,000 clones, around 84% of them singletons. Source material: PBMCs. The source is a man between 18 and 35 years old in good health and CMV-seropositive.

This chain connects TRBV7-8 to TRBJ1-5, with D possibly being TRBD1 (5 bases). This CDR3 has 17 residues. Per the germline V gene, CDR1 is SGHVS and CDR2 is FQNEAQ. Trimming shortened V by 5 bases and J by 2 bases, and 19 bases separated the two germline ends. The CDR3: CASSPVGGRGGNQPQHF. CDR3 bases: TGTGCCAGCAGCCCGGTGGGGGGGAGAGGGGGCAATCAGCCCCAGCATTTT.

In its sample, this clone was seen once. This sequence joins TRBV7-8 and TRBJ2-1, with a weak D call TRBD1 (5 bases). Trimming stripped 2 bases from V and 2 bases from J, with 7 bases between. The CDR3 length is 14 residues. Per the germline V gene, CDR1 is SGHVS and CDR2 is FQNEAQ. CDR3 residues: CASSLQGPYNEQFF. The CDR3 DNA follows: TGTGCCAGCAGCTTACAGGGCCCCTACAATGAGCAGTTCTTC.

This clone has only a few counts. The chain uses TRBV23-1 and TRBJ2-6; no clear D gene. TRBV23-1 is an open reading frame whose function is uncertain. Trimming removed 2 bases at V and 4 bases at J, with 12 bases between. The CDR3 extends over 16 amino acids. Written as DNA, the CDR3 is TGCGCCAGCAGTCAACCAGACACGGTCGGGGCCAACGTCCTGACTTTC. This translates into CASSQPDTVGANVLTF.

The chain combines TRBV30 with TRBJ2-3, with 11 bases lining up with TRBD2. Germline-derived CDR1 and CDR2 are GTSNPN and SVGIG (reference sequence). The CDR3 spans 15 residues. Trimming removed 4 bases from V and 4 bases from J; junction bases left unmatched: 7. CDR3 residues: CAWTFSGGASDTQYF. The DNA for the CDR3 is TGTGCCTGGACTTTTAGCGGGGGGGCATCAGATACGCAGTATTTT.

The chain recombines TRBV5-4 with TRBJ1-4; D may be TRBD1 (6 bases). Between the trimmed V and J ends, which lost 4 bases and 8 bases, there was a span of 18 bases. This CDR3 spans 15 amino acids. CDR1 is SGHNT and CDR2 is YYREEE in the germline V gene (reference sequence). The CDR3: CASSPGAGEWEKLFF. CDR3 DNA sequence: TGTGCCAGCAGCCCGGGGGCGGGAGAGTGGGAAAAACTGTTTTTT.

V gene TRBV25-1 combines with J gene TRBJ1-6; D may be TRBD1 (6 bases). Germline V CDR1 and CDR2: MGHDK, SYGVNS. CDR3 length: 16 amino acids. Between the trimmed V and J ends, which lost 2 bases and 5 bases, there was a span of 13 bases. This CDR3 reads CASSELGGEDNSPLHF. The CDR3 coding sequence is TGTGCCAGCAGTGAACTTGGGGGCGAAGATAATTCACCCCTCCACTTT.

The chain recombines TRBV15 with TRBJ1-2; unclear D gene. Germline-derived CDR1 and CDR2 are LNHNV and YYDKDF (reference sequence). The CDR3 has 15 residues. V was trimmed by 0 bases and J by 3 bases, leaving 11 bases between them. CDR3 sequence reads: CATSRDSPLDYGYTF. The CDR3, as DNA: TGTGCCACCAGCAGAGATAGCCCTTTGGACTATGGCTACACCTTC.